These 4 T cell receptor beta chains share one sample of origin, sequenced in a study of shared clonotypes between healthy human individuals. CD45RO-negative, CCR7-positively selected cells formed the naive CD8 fraction, excluding terminally differentiated effector memory CD45RA+ cells. Profiled with immunoSEQ multiplex PCR; TCRdb holds only in-frame clones, not every one. The sample yields 450,000 to 700,000 clones, over 95% seen once. The sequenced material came from naive CD8+ T cells sorted from blood. Receptors were obtained from a young woman in good health.

The V call is TRBV11-2, the J call TRBJ2-1, with 10 bases matching TRBD2. V gave up 5 bases and J gave up 6 bases; unmatched junction bases: 4. This CDR3 comprises 14 residues. Germline-derived CDR1 and CDR2 are SGHAT and FQNNGV. CDR3 coding DNA: TGTGCCAGCAGCCGGACTAGCGGAAGCAATGAGCAGTTCTTC. This codes for CASSRTSGSNEQFF.

V and J are TRBV9 and TRBJ2-1, with D unresolved. The V gene lost 0 bases and the J gene lost 8 bases, with 15 bases spanning the gap. Germline-derived CDR1 and CDR2 are SGDLS and YYNGEE. The CDR3 runs 15 residues. CDR3 DNA sequence: TGTGCCAGCAGCGTAGATGATAGCCAGAGCTATGAGCAGTTCTTC. This sequence encodes CASSVDDSQSYEQFF.

This sequence joins TRBV9 and TRBJ2-2; 12 bases are shared with TRBD2. The CDR3 contains 18 residues. The J segment lost 2 bases and the V segment lost 4 bases, leaving 9 bases of the junction unmatched. The V gene's germline CDR1 is SGDLS and CDR2 YYNGEE. The CDR3 bases are TGTGCCAGCAGCCCTACTACTAGCGGGGGGCCCAACACCGGGGAGCTGTTTTTT. Its translation: CASSPTTSGGPNTGELFF.

This clone showed up just once. The chain combines TRBV29-1 with TRBJ1-1; perhaps TRBD1 as D (5 bases). The CDR3 consists of 12 residues. The germline V gene has CDR1 SQVTM and CDR2 ANQGSEA. V was trimmed by 7 bases and J by 6 bases, leaving 15 bases between them. In DNA, the CDR3 is TGCAGCGAGACTCAGGGATCCCCTGAAGCTTTCTTT. It is translated as CSETQGSPEAFF. The full variable domain, rest sourced from reference TRBV29-1 and TRBJ1-1, is SAVISQKPSRDICQRGTSLTIQCQVDSQVTMMFWYRQQPGQSLTLIATANQGSEATYESGFVIDKFPISRPNLTFSTLTVSNMSPEDSSIYLCSETQGSPEAFFGQGTRLTVV.